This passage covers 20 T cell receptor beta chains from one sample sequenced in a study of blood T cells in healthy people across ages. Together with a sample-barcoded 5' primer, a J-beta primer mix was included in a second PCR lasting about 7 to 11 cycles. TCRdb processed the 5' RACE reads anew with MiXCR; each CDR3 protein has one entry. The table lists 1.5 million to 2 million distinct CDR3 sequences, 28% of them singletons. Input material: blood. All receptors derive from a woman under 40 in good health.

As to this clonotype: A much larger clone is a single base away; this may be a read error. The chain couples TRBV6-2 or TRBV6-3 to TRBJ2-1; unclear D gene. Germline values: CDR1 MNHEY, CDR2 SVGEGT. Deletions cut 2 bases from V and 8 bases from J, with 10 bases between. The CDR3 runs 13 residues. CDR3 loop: CASSYESSYEQFF. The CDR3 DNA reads TGTGCCAGCAGTTACGAGAGTAGCTATGAGCAGTTCTTC.

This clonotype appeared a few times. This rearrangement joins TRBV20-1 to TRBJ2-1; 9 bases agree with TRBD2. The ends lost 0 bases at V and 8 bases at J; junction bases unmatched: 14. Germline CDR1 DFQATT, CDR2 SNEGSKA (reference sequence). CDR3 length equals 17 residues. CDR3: CSARDRGQLAGSDEQFF. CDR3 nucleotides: TGCAGTGCTAGAGATAGGGGACAGCTAGCGGGATCGGATGAGCAGTTCTTC.

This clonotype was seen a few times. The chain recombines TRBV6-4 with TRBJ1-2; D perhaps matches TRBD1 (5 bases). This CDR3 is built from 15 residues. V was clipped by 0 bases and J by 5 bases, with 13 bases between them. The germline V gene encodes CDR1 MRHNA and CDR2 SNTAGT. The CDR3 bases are TGTGCCAGCAGTGACTCAGGCCAGTGGGGGTATGGCTACACCTTC. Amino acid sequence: CASSDSGQWGYGYTF.

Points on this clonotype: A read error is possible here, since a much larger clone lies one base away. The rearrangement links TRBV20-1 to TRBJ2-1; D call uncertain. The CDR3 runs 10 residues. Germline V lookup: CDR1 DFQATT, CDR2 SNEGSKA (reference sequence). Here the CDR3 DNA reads TGCAGTGCACTAAGTAATGAGCAGGTCTTC. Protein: CSALSNEQVF.

CDR3 residues: CASSTSGSAGTQYF. The CDR3 DNA is TGTGCCAGCAGCACTAGCGGGAGTGCCGGTACGCAGTATTTT. The chain couples TRBV12-3 or TRBV12-4 to TRBJ2-3, with 11 bases lining up with TRBD2. The junction had 7 bases not matched to a gene; V was cut back by 6 bases and J by 8 bases. The CDR3 length is 14 residues.

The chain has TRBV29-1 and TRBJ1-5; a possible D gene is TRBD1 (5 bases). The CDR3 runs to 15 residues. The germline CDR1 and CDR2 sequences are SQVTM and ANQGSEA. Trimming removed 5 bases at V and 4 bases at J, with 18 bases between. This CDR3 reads CSVPKRDGKNQPQHF. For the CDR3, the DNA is TGCAGCGTTCCTAAAAGGGACGGGAAGAATCAGCCCCAGCATTTT.

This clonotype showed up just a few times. CDR3 residues: CASSKYSGRPLYNEQFF. CDR3 nucleotide sequence: TGTGCCAGCAGCAAGTATAGCGGGCGACCCTTATACAATGAGCAGTTCTTC. The chain recombines TRBV21-1 with TRBJ2-1; the table's D call TRBD2 went unverified against the DNA. TRBV21-1 is termed a pseudogene. The CDR3 loop spans 17 amino acids.

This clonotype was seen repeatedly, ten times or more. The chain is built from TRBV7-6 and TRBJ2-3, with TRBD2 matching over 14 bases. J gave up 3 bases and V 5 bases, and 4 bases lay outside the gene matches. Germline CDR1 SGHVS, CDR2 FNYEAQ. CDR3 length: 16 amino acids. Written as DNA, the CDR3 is TGTGCCAGCAGCCACAGACTAGCGGGGGGGACAGATACGCAGTATTTT. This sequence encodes CASSHRLAGGTDTQYF.

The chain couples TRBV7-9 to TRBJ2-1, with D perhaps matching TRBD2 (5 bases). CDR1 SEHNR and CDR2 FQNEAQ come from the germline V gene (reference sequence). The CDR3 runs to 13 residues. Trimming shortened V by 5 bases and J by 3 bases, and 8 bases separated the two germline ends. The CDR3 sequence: CASSHRDYNEQFF. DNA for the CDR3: TGTGCCAGCAGCCACCGGGACTACAATGAGCAGTTCTTC.

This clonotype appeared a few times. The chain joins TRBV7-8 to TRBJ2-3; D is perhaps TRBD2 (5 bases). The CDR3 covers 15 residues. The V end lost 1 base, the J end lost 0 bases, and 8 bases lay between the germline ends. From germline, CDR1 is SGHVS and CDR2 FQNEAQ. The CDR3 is CASSLERHSTDTQYF. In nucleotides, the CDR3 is TGTGCCAGCAGCTTAGAGCGGCACAGCACAGATACGCAGTATTTT.

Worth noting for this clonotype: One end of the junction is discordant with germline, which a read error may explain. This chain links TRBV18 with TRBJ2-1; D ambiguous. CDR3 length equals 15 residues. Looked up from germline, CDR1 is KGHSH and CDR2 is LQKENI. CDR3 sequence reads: CACSPSAYLYNEQFF. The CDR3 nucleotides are TGTGCCTGCTCACCATCGGCCTACCTTTACAATGAGCAGTTCTTC.

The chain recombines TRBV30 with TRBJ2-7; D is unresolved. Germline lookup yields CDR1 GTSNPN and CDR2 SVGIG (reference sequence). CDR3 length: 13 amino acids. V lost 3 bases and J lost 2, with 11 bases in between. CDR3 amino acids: CAWSVLGPYEQYF. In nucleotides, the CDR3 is TGTGCCTGGAGCGTCCTGGGCCCCTACGAGCAGTACTTC. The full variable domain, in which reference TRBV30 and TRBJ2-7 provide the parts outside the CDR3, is SQTIHQWPATLVQPVGSPLSLECTVEGTSNPNLYWYRQAAGRGLQLLFYSVGIGQISSEVPQNLSASRPQDRQFILSSKKLLLSDSGFYLCAWSVLGPYEQYFGPGTRLTVT.

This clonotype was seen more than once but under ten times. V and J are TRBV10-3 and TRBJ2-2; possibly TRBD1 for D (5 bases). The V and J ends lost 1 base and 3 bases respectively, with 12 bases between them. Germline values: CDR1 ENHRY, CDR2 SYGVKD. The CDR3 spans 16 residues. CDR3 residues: CAISELVRQHTGELFF. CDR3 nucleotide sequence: TGTGCCATCAGTGAGTTAGTTCGACAGCACACCGGGGAGCTGTTTTTT.

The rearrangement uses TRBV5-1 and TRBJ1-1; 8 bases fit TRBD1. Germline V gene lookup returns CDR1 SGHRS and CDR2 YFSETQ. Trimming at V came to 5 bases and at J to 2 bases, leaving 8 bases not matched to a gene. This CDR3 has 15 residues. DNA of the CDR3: TGCGCCAGCAGTATAACAGGGGGGGTTAACACTGAAGCTTTCTTT. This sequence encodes CASSITGGVNTEAFF.

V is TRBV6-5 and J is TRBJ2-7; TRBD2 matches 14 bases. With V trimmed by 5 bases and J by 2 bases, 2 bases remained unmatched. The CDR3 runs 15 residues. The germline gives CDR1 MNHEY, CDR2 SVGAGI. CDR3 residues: CASSETSGRAYEQYF. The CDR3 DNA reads TGTGCCAGCAGTGAGACTAGCGGGAGGGCCTACGAGCAGTACTTC.

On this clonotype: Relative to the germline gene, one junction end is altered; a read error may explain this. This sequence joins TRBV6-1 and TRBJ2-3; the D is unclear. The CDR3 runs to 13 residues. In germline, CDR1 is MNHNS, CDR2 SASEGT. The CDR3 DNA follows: TGTGCCAGCAGTGAATATGGCACAGATGCGCAGTATTTT. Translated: CASSEYGTDAQYF.

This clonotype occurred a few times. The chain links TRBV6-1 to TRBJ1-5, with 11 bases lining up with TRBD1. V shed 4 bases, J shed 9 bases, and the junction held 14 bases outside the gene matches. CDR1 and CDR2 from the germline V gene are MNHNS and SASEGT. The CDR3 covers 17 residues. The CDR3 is CASSVVSGQGEIWPQHF. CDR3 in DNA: TGTGCCAGCAGTGTGGTTTCGGGACAGGGGGAAATTTGGCCCCAGCATTTT.

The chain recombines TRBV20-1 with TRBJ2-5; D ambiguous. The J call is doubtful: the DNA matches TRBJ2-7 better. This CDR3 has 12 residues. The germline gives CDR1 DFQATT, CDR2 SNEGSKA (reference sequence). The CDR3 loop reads CSARDLCYEQYF. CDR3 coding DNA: TGCAGTGCTAGAGATTTGTGTTACGAGCAGTACTTC.

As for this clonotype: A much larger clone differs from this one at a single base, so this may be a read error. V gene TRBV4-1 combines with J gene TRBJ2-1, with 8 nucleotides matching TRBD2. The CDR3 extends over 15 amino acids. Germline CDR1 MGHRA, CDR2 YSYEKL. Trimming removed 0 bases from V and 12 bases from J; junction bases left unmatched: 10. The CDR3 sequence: CASSQEISGEGGQFF. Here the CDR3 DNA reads TGCGCCAGCAGCCAAGAGATTAGCGGGGAGGGGGGGCAGTTCTTC.

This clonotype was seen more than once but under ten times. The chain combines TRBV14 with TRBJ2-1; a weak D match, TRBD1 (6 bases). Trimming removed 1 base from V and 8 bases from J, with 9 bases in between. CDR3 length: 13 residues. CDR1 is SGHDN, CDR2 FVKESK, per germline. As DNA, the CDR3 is TGTGCCAGCAGCCAAGCCAGGGGTCATGAGCAGTTCTTC. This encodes CASSQARGHEQFF.